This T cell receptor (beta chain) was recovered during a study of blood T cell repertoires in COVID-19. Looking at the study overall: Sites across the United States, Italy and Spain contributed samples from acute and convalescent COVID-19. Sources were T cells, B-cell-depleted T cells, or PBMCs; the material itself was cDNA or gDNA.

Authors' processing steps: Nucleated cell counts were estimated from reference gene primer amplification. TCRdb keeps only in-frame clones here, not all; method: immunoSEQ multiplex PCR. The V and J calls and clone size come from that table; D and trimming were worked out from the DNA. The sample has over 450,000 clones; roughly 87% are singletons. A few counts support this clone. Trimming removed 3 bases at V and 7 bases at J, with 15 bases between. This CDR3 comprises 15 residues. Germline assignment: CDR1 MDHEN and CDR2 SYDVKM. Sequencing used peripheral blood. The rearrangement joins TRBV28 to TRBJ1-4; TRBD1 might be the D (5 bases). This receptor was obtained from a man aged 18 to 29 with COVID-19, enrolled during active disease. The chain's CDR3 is CASSLGTPAGEKLFF. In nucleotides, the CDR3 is TGTGCCAGCAGTTTGGGGACTCCGGCGGGTGAAAAACTGTTTTTT.